This passage covers 30 T cell receptor beta chains from one sample sequenced in a study of immune cell composition in non-small cell lung cancer. The table came from immunoSEQ multiplex PCR; TCRdb's copy has only in-frame clones and leaves some out. The sample holds approximately 3,800 clones, 70% to 85% seen once. Sequenced sample: lung tumor tissue. Source of these receptors: a human donor with non-small cell lung cancer.

The chain carries TRBV5-1 and TRBJ2-7; maybe TRBD2 (6 bases). CDR1 is SGHRS and CDR2 is YFSETQ in the germline V gene. Between the trimmed V and J ends, which lost 7 bases and 6 bases, there was a span of 17 bases. The length of the CDR3 is 13 residues. The CDR3 protein is CASYLIGGIEQYF. CDR3 in DNA: TGCGCCAGCTACCTTATTGGCGGGATCGAGCAGTACTTC.

On this clone itself: One end of the junction does not line up with germline, which may come from a read error. This CDR3 is CASSQDARSILYGYTF. The CDR3 coding sequence is TGCGCCAGCAGCCAAGATGCTAGATCTATCCTCTATGGCTACACCTTC. The chain combines TRBV5-5 with TRBJ1-2; the D is unclear. This CDR3 region has 16 residues. Germline V gives CDR1 SGHKS, CDR2 YYEKEE (reference sequence).

This chain connects TRBV2 to TRBJ2-5, with 11 positions matching TRBD1. With V trimmed by 6 bases and J by 4 bases, 10 bases remained unmatched. The CDR3 is made up of 16 amino acids. Looked up from germline, CDR1 is SNHLY and CDR2 is FYNNEI. In DNA, the CDR3 is TGTGCCAGCAGCCCTGGACAGGGGGCGGGAGGAGAGACCCAGTACTTC. Encoded protein: CASSPGQGAGGETQYF.

The J gene is TRBJ2-3, the V gene TRBV5-6; 8 bases align to TRBD2. Germline CDR1 SGHDT, CDR2 YYEEEE. The CDR3 is 18 amino acids. J gave up 0 bases and V 3 bases, and 12 bases lay outside the gene matches. CDR3 residues: CASSSLGGGTTSTDTQYF. In nucleotides, the CDR3 is TGTGCCAGCAGCTCCCTCGGCGGGGGGACGACTAGCACAGATACGCAGTATTTT. Supplemented by reference TRBV5-6 and TRBJ2-3, the full variable domain reads DAGVTQSPTHLIKTRGQQVTLRCSPKSGHDTVSWYQQALGQGPQFIFQYYEEEERQRGNFPDRFSGHQFPNYSSELNVNALLLGDSALYLCASSSLGGGTTSTDTQYFGPGTRLTVL.

Here the CDR3 DNA reads TGTGCCAGCAGCTCCACCTTCAGGGCTTTCTTT. This encodes CASSSTFRAFF. This chain joins TRBV7-9 and TRBJ1-1, with D hard to call. The length of the CDR3 is 11 residues. Trimming stripped 4 bases from V and 11 bases from J, with 11 bases between. The germline V gene encodes CDR1 SEHNR and CDR2 FQNEAQ (reference sequence).

This clone is a singleton in its sample. V is TRBV5-1 and J is TRBJ2-2; D not resolved. Per the germline V gene, CDR1 is SGHRS and CDR2 is YFSETQ. The CDR3 consists of 14 residues. Trimming cost V 0 bases and J 4 bases, with 7 bases left between them. CDR3 nucleotides: TGCGCCAGCAGCTTGGGACACGGCACCGGGGAGCTGTTTTTT. Translated, it gives CASSLGHGTGELFF.

V is TRBV7-2 and J is TRBJ1-1; TRBD1 agrees at 8 bases. CDR3 length: 14 amino acids. CDR1 is SGHTA and CDR2 is FQGNSA in the germline V gene. V trimming: 5 bases; J trimming: 6 bases; junction bases outside the gene matches: 8. This CDR3 reads CASSLRTGTSEAFF. The DNA for the CDR3 is TGTGCCAGCAGCCTCCGGACAGGGACCTCTGAAGCTTTCTTT.

The table lists this clone with a few counts. CDR3 loop: CASSLATDTNYGYTF. CDR3 sequence (DNA): TGTGCCAGCAGCTTAGCGACAGACACTAACTATGGCTACACCTTC. The chain joins TRBV7-9 to TRBJ1-2; D perhaps matches TRBD1 (5 bases). Trimming took off 0 bases at V and 0 bases at J, with 8 bases between the two ends. Germline V CDR1 and CDR2: SEHNR, FQNEAQ (reference sequence). The CDR3 has 15 residues. Full variable domain (missing parts from reference TRBV7-9 and TRBJ1-2): DTGVSQNPRHKITKRGQNVTFRCDPISEHNRLYWYRQTLGQGPEFLTYFQNEAQLEKSRLLSDRFSAERPKGSFSTLEIQRTEQGDSAMYLCASSLATDTNYGYTFGSGTRLTVV.

V gene TRBV2 combines with J gene TRBJ1-2, with D perhaps TRBD1 (6 bases). Germline-derived CDR1 and CDR2 are SNHLY and FYNNEI. Trimming removed 4 bases from V and 4 bases from J, with 13 bases in between. This CDR3 is built from 14 residues. Here the CDR3 reads CASSVGGSGYGYTF. CDR3 DNA sequence: TGTGCCAGCAGTGTTGGGGGCTCGGGCTATGGCTACACCTTC.

The chain has TRBV4-3 and TRBJ2-3; 9 bases match TRBD1. The CDR3 length is 15 residues. Germline lookup yields CDR1 LGHNA and CDR2 YSLEER. The junction had 4 bases not matched to a gene; V was cut back by 4 bases and J by 2 bases. This CDR3 reads CASSPTGGFTDTQYF. Here the CDR3 DNA reads TGCGCCAGCAGCCCGACAGGGGGTTTCACAGATACGCAGTATTTT.

V is TRBV18 and J is TRBJ1-3; D ambiguous. The CDR3 length is 17 residues. The germline gives CDR1 KGHSH, CDR2 LQKENI. Trimming took 1 base from V and 0 from J, leaving 13 bases between them. The CDR3 loop reads CASSPQEAASSGNTIYF. In DNA, the CDR3 is TGTGCCAGCTCACCACAGGAGGCAGCAAGCTCTGGAAACACCATATATTTT.

In its sample, this clone was seen a few times. The chain combines TRBV4-3 with TRBJ2-2, with 13 bases lining up with TRBD2. J lost 0 bases, V lost 4 bases, and 5 bases had no gene match. This CDR3 is built from 18 residues. From germline, CDR1 is LGHNA and CDR2 YSLEER. Here the CDR3 reads CASSLDGTSGTNTGELFF. The CDR3 nucleotides are TGCGCCAGCAGCCTCGACGGGACTAGCGGGACGAACACCGGGGAGCTGTTTTTT.

The rearrangement joins TRBV7-2 to TRBJ1-4, with a weak D call TRBD1 (6 bases). The CDR3 length is 15 residues. Trimming left V 5 bases short and J 0 bases short, with 10 bases between. From germline, CDR1 is SGHTA and CDR2 FQGNSA. The chain's CDR3 is CASSTYRATNEKLFF. DNA for the CDR3: TGTGCCAGCAGCACGTACAGGGCAACTAATGAAAAACTGTTTTTT.

V is TRBV7-2 and J is TRBJ2-3, with D possibly TRBD1 on 7 matching bases. CDR3 size: 14 residues. The germline V gene encodes CDR1 SGHTA and CDR2 FQGNSA. Trimming took 5 bases from V and 5 from J, leaving 14 bases between them. CDR3 sequence reads: CASSPQGGGDTQYF. The CDR3 bases are TGTGCCAGCAGCCCCCAGGGGGGTGGAGATACGCAGTATTTT.

V gene TRBV7-2 combines with J gene TRBJ1-1; the D is unclear. The CDR3 covers 17 residues. V was clipped by 2 bases and J by 4 bases, with 20 bases between them. CDR1 and CDR2 from the germline V gene are SGHTA and FQGNSA. The CDR3 nucleotides are TGTGCCAGCAGCTTATCCGTTGCCCACCTCTCGAGCACTGAAGCTTTCTTT. Amino acid sequence: CASSLSVAHLSSTEAFF. The complete variable domain, with remaining parts taken from reference TRBV7-2 and TRBJ1-1, reads GAGVSQSPSNKVTEKGKDVELRCDPISGHTALYWYRQSLGQGLEFLIYFQGNSAPDKSGLPSDRFSAERTGGSVSTLTIQRTQQEDSAVYLCASSLSVAHLSSTEAFFGQGTRLTVV.

The rearrangement joins TRBV13 to TRBJ1-2; D may be TRBD1 (6 bases). Germline lookup yields CDR1 PRHDT and CDR2 FYEKMQ (reference sequence). V dropped 2 bases and J dropped 5 bases, with 12 bases sitting between them. The CDR3 contains 14 residues. This CDR3 reads CASSLRGGWYGYTF. The CDR3 coding sequence is TGTGCCAGCAGCTTACGGGGGGGCTGGTATGGCTACACCTTC.

The chain couples TRBV4-1 to TRBJ2-2; 7 bases are a match to TRBD1. This CDR3 region has 14 residues. The germline V gene has CDR1 MGHRA and CDR2 YSYEKL. J gave up 8 bases and V 2 bases, and 5 bases lay outside the gene matches. The CDR3 spells CASSQTGVRGELFF. The DNA for the CDR3 is TGCGCCAGCAGCCAAACAGGGGTCAGGGGGGAGCTGTTTTTT.

The sample holds a few counts of this clone. The chain couples TRBV10-2 to TRBJ1-2, with D unclear. CDR3 length: 14 residues. Looked up from germline, CDR1 is WSHSY and CDR2 is SAAADI. The V end lost 7 bases, the J end lost 1 base, and 13 bases lay between the germline ends. Here the CDR3 DNA reads TGCGCCAGCATTGGGTCTTCCGGTAACTATGGCTACACCTTC. Residues: CASIGSSGNYGYTF.

In nucleotides, the CDR3 is TGCGCCAGCAGAGAACTAAGACGCAGCTCTGGAAACACCATATATTTT. This codes for CASRELRRSSGNTIYF. The chain has TRBV10-1 and TRBJ1-3; no definite D call. The CDR3 has 16 amino acids. The V end lost 6 bases, the J end lost 0 bases, and 15 bases lay between the germline ends. CDR1 WNHNN and CDR2 SYGVQD come from the germline V gene (reference sequence).

The rearrangement uses TRBV7-6 and TRBJ2-1, with 7 bases identical to TRBD1. V lost 4 bases and J lost 4; bases outside the gene matches: 10. This CDR3 spans 16 amino acids. Germline values: CDR1 SGHVS, CDR2 FNYEAQ. The CDR3 loop is CASSSSGQIIYNEQFF. CDR3 in DNA: TGTGCCAGCAGCTCCTCGGGACAGATCATATACAATGAGCAGTTCTTC.

For the CDR3, the DNA is TGTGCCAGCAGCTACCTAGCGGGGAGCACAGATACGCAGTATTTT. This gives the protein CASSYLAGSTDTQYF. The rearrangement joins TRBV11-3 to TRBJ2-3, with 9 bases matching TRBD2. There are 15 residues in the CDR3. The trim removed 4 bases at V and 0 bases at J, leaving 2 bases unmatched. Germline values: CDR1 SGHNT, CDR2 YENEEA. Full variable domain (remainder filled in from reference TRBV11-3 and TRBJ2-3): EAGVVQSPRYKIIEKKQPVAFWCNPISGHNTLYWYLQNLGQGPELLIRYENEEAVDDSQLPKDRFSAERLKGVDSTLKIQPAELGDSAVYLCASSYLAGSTDTQYFGPGTRLTVL.

The rearrangement joins TRBV15 to TRBJ2-5; maybe TRBD1 (6 bases). This CDR3 contains 13 residues. The V and J ends lost 0 bases and 8 bases respectively, with 10 bases between them. Germline values: CDR1 LNHNV, CDR2 YYDKDF (reference sequence). CDR3 sequence (DNA): TGTGCCACCAGCAGAGACAGGGGCGGAACCCAGTACTTC. Translated: CATSRDRGGTQYF.

Only one count was recorded for this clone. The J gene is TRBJ1-2, the V gene TRBV5-1; 7 bases match TRBD1. This CDR3 is 14 amino acids long. V lost 1 base, J lost 2 bases, and 2 bases stayed unmatched. Per germline, CDR1 SGHRS and CDR2 YFSETQ. The CDR3 protein is CASSLMTGNYGYTF. The DNA of the CDR3 is TGCGCCAGCAGCTTGATGACAGGGAACTATGGCTACACCTTC.

This sequence joins TRBV10-1 and TRBJ2-2; no reliable D call. The CDR3 extends over 10 amino acids. Germline V gives CDR1 WNHNN, CDR2 SYGVQD (reference sequence). Between the trimmed V and J ends, which lost 7 bases and 9 bases, there was a span of 6 bases. The chain's CDR3 is CASTGRELFF. The CDR3 region has the DNA TGCGCCAGCACGGGTAGGGAGCTGTTTTTT.

The V call is TRBV19, the J call TRBJ1-2; TRBD1 might be the D (5 bases). V lost 4 bases, J lost 2 bases, and 11 bases lay in between. Germline CDR1 LNHDA, CDR2 SQIVND (reference sequence). The CDR3 loop spans 14 amino acids. In DNA, the CDR3 is TGTGCCAGTAGTAAGGACACTACGAACTATGGCTACACCTTC. Its translation: CASSKDTTNYGYTF.

This chain joins TRBV19 and TRBJ1-2, with D unclear. Germline V gene lookup returns CDR1 LNHDA and CDR2 SQIVND (reference sequence). This CDR3 contains 13 residues. Trimming removed 4 bases from V and 5 bases from J, with 11 bases in between. CDR3 DNA: TGTGCCAGTAGTAGCCCAGGATGGTATGGCTACACCTTC. Its translation: CASSSPGWYGYTF.

V gene TRBV10-3 combines with J gene TRBJ1-4, with D perhaps TRBD1 (5 bases). V was clipped by 2 bases and J by 8 bases, with 15 bases between them. Germline V lookup: CDR1 ENHRY, CDR2 SYGVKD. The length of the CDR3 is 15 residues. The CDR3, as DNA: TGTGCCATCAGTGAGGCCGGGACTGCCGAGGAAAAACTGTTTTTT. It encodes CAISEAGTAEEKLFF.

This clone appeared a single time. V and J are TRBV7-9 and TRBJ2-1; 8 positions match TRBD1. In germline, CDR1 is SEHNR, CDR2 FQNEAQ (reference sequence). The length of the CDR3 is 17 residues. The ends lost 4 bases at V and 4 bases at J; junction bases unmatched: 12. The CDR3 here is CASSSLVGRGRYNEQFF. The CDR3 DNA reads as TGTGCCAGCAGCTCTCTGGTAGGCAGGGGGCGGTACAATGAGCAGTTCTTC.

The rearrangement uses TRBV25-1 and TRBJ1-2; the match to TRBD1 covers 9 bases. Germline V gene lookup returns CDR1 MGHDK and CDR2 SYGVNS. V shed 4 bases, J shed 2 bases, and the junction held 8 bases outside the gene matches. The CDR3 sequence is 16 residues long. The CDR3 is CASSANSGTGNYGYTF. As DNA, the CDR3 is TGTGCCAGCAGTGCCAACTCCGGGACAGGGAACTATGGCTACACCTTC.

V and J are TRBV5-6 and TRBJ2-1; D unclear. Germline lookup yields CDR1 SGHDT and CDR2 YYEEEE. The CDR3 covers 12 residues. Trimming removed 2 bases at V and 8 bases at J, with 8 bases between. CDR3 bases: TGTGCCAGCAGCTTACGGTGGTATGAGCAGTTCTTC. Amino acid sequence: CASSLRWYEQFF.